This TCR beta chain came from a study of OX40 agonist ivuxolimab in advanced cancers. Study summary: Patients with hepatocellular carcinoma, melanoma, renal cell or head and neck cancer made up the dose-escalation patients. One patient with hepatocellular carcinoma and two with cutaneous melanoma, three in all, had partial responses.

Looked up from germline, CDR1 is SGHNT and CDR2 is YYREEE (reference sequence). Trimming removed 0 bases at V and 7 bases at J, with 14 bases between. The CDR3 runs 14 residues. Patients were excluded for autoimmune disease history or systemic immunosuppression. Profiled with immunoSEQ multiplex PCR; TCRdb holds only in-frame clones, not every one. The table records 85,000 to 130,000 clones, approximately 90% of them present only once. This clonotype originated in an adult with an advanced solid tumor such as melanoma, head and neck, liver or kidney cancer. This material consisted of CD4+ or CD8+ T cells sorted from blood, taken in a trial of the OX40 agonist ivuxolimab. The chain combines TRBV5-4 with TRBJ2-7; perhaps TRBD1 as D (7 bases). CDR3 amino acids: CASSLDPGGGEQYF. In DNA form, the CDR3 reads TGTGCCAGCAGCTTGGACCCAGGGGGAGGTGAGCAGTACTTC.